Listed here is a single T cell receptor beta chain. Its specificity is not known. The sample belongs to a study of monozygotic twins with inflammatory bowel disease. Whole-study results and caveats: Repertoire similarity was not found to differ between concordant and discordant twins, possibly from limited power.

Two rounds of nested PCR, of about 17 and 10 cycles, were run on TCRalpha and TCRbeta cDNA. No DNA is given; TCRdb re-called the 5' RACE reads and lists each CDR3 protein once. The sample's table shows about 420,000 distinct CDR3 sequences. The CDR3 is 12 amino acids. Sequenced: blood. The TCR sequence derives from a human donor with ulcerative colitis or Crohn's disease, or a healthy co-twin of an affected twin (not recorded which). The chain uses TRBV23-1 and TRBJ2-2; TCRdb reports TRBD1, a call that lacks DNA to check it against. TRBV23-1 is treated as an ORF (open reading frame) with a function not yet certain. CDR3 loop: CASTPGTGELFF.